The 28 T cell receptor delta chains presented below share a single source sample, sequenced in a study of Vδ1+ human thymocytes. Study-wide results and limits: Highly polyclonal TRG and TRD repertoires with Gaussian CDR3 length distributions appeared in thymus.

These TCRs' antigens remain unknown. RNA was extracted from the cells and then reverse transcribed. The CDR3 regions were amplified by multiplex PCR from V-gene primers to a constant-region primer. TCRdb redid the clone calls on the multiplex PCR reads with CATT. The data show 20,000 to 25,000 delta-chain clones, about 8% seen once. The sequencing sample was made of Vdelta1+ gamma-delta thymocytes from the thymus. The subset here: FACS-sorted CD3+ TCRalphabeta- TCRVdelta1+ TCRVdelta2- thymocytes. The receptor set was obtained from a child in the first two years of life who had congenital heart surgery.

This clone was seen a handful of times. At one of its ends the junction is not consistent with the germline gene, which may arise from a read error. The V and J genes are TRDV1 and TRDJ1; D not certain. This CDR3 contains 17 residues. Germline V CDR1 and CDR2: TSWWSYY, QGS. CDR3 region: CALRSLSAEAEADKPIF. DNA of the CDR3: TGTGCTCTCCGCTCTCTTTCCGCGGAGGCGGAGGCCGATAAACCCATCTTT.

V is TRDV1 and J is TRDJ1; tentatively, D is TRDD3 (5 bases). Trimming stripped 1 base from V and 3 bases from J, with 24 bases between. This CDR3 is built from 19 residues. Germline V gene sequence: CDR1 TSWWSYY, CDR2 QGS. The DNA for the CDR3 is TGTGCTCTTGGGGAACGAACTTTTTCTTTGGGGACGGACGCCGATAAACTCATCTTT. Its translation: CALGERTFSLGTDADKLIF.

Regarding this clone: This could be a read error, since a much larger clone is one nucleotide away. The sample carries other DNA sequences with the same CDR3. This chain uses TRDV2 with TRDJ2; TRDD3 agrees at 10 bases. The CDR3 has 19 amino acids. Germline CDR1 is GEAIGNYY and CDR2 is EKD. The CDR3 sequence: CACDTEYWGMPSLTAQLFF. As DNA, the CDR3 is TGTGCCTGTGACACGGAGTACTGGGGGATGCCATCTTTGACAGCGCAACTCTTCTTT.

The rearrangement links TRDV1 to TRDJ1, with 7 bases fitting TRDD3. The CDR3 is 16 amino acids. Germline V gives CDR1 TSWWSYY, CDR2 QGS. Trimming at V came to 2 bases and at J to 4 bases, leaving 10 bases not matched to a gene. CDR3 in amino acids: CALGEMSLGVHDKLIF. CDR3 sequence (DNA): TGTGCTCTTGGGGAAATGAGCCTGGGGGTCCACGATAAACTCATCTTT.

The rearrangement links TRDV2 to TRDJ3; 8 positions match TRDD3. V lost 5 bases, J lost 0 bases, and 11 bases stayed unmatched. Germline V CDR1 and CDR2: GEAIGNYY, EKD. There are 19 residues in the CDR3. The CDR3 nucleotides read TGTGCCTGTGGACCTGGGGGACCCTCCAGCTCCTGGGACACCCGACAGATGTTTTTC. It encodes CACGPGGPSSSWDTRQMFF.

The table lists this clone with a few counts. V and J are TRDV1 and TRDJ1, with a possible D match to TRDD3 (5 bases). This CDR3 has 17 amino acids. The V and J ends lost 5 bases and 7 bases respectively, with 26 bases between them. From germline, CDR1 is TSWWSYY and CDR2 QGS. For the CDR3, the DNA is TGTGCTCTTGGGTTGGTGGGATCCCGGCCACTAGCAGGTAAACTCATCTTT. Protein: CALGLVGSRPLAGKLIF.

This clone was recorded a few times. The chain combines TRDV1 with TRDJ1; 7 bases fit TRDD3. The CDR3 covers 16 residues. Per germline, CDR1 TSWWSYY and CDR2 QGS. The trim removed 4 bases at V and 0 bases at J, leaving 8 bases unmatched. CDR3 amino acids: CALGVDVGGYTDKLIF. The CDR3 DNA reads as TGTGCTCTTGGGGTAGACGTGGGGGGATACACCGATAAACTCATCTTT.

This sequence joins TRDV1 and TRDJ2, with 8 positions matching TRDD3. The CDR3 spans 22 residues. Germline assignment: CDR1 TSWWSYY and CDR2 QGS. Trimming cost V 5 bases and J 0 bases; bases outside gene matches: 23. The CDR3 DNA reads TGTGCTCTTGGGAACCCCCTCACTGGGGGCCACGAGAAGCTTGCTTTGACAGCACAACTCTTCTTT. This sequence encodes CALGNPLTGGHEKLALTAQLFF.

This clone turned up a few times. The chain combines TRDV1 with TRDJ1, with TRDD3 matching 7 bases. J was trimmed by 6 bases and V by 2 bases; bases with no gene match: 12. The length of the CDR3 is 16 residues. Looked up from germline, CDR1 is TSWWSYY and CDR2 is QGS. DNA of the CDR3: TGTGCTCTTGGGGAATGGTCCCTCTGGGGGCTTAATAAACTCATCTTT. Translated, it gives CALGEWSLWGLNKLIF.

No V gene was called, though TRDJ1 was called as the J gene; TRDD3, as called in the table, went unchecked against the DNA. This CDR3 contains 19 residues. CDR3 protein: CALGGVLPSPRTNTDKLIF. In DNA, the CDR3 is TGTGCTCTTGGGGGTGTTTTGCCTTCGCCTCGCACTAACACCGATAAACTCATCTTT.

The chain carries TRDV1 and TRDJ1, with 12 bases that match TRDD3. This CDR3 spans 22 amino acids. Unmatched junction bases numbered 23, after V lost 3 bases and J lost 3 bases. Germline lookup yields CDR1 TSWWSYY and CDR2 QGS. CDR3 DNA: TGTGCTCTTGGGGATTCGGGCCTTCCCCGACGTACTGGGGGATACAGGCCCGATAAACTCATCTTT. It encodes CALGDSGLPRRTGGYRPDKLIF.

The gene calls are TRDV2 and TRDJ1; 10 positions agree with TRDD3. Germline V CDR1 and CDR2: GEAIGNYY, EKD. J lost 0 bases, V lost 4 bases, and 13 bases had no gene match. This CDR3 has 18 residues. The CDR3 DNA sequence: TGTGCCTGTGAAACTGGGGGATGCGCTTGGGACTACACCGATAAACTCATCTTT. This encodes CACETGGCAWDYTDKLIF.

The sample holds a few counts of this clone. The chain combines TRDV1 with TRDJ1, with 13 bases that match TRDD3. V lost 3 bases and J lost 1; bases outside the gene matches: 26. Germline-derived CDR1 and CDR2 are TSWWSYY and QGS. CDR3 length equals 24 residues. The CDR3 nucleotides are TGTGCTCTTGGGGAGTCCTACCCTGTTACTGGGGGATACGTCCGCCGTCCCTCCACCGATAAACTCATCTTT. Translation gives CALGESYPVTGGYVRRPSTDKLIF.

The rearrangement uses TRDV1 and TRDJ1; possible D gene TRDD3, 5 bases. TCRdb lists no J gene, so it was determined here by aligning the DNA to germline. V was clipped by 0 bases and J by 0 bases, with 17 bases between them. This CDR3 has 18 residues. CDR1 and CDR2 (germline): TSWWSYY, QGS. The CDR3 DNA is TGTGCTCTTGGGGAACTATTTCGCACCGGGGGTTACACCGATAAACTCATCTTT. It specifies CALGELFRTGGYTDKLIF.

This clone turned up a few times. The chain combines TRDV1 with TRDJ1; 9 bases map to TRDD2. Germline CDR1 reads TSWWSYY; CDR2 reads QGS. This CDR3 has 23 amino acids. J lost 0 bases, V lost 5 bases, and 28 bases had no gene match. The CDR3 DNA is TGTGCTCTTGGGCCACACCCCGGCCTTCCTACACTACTGCGTTCCGCCTACACCGATAAACTCATCTTT. Translating gives CALGPHPGLPTLLRSAYTDKLIF.

This rearrangement joins TRDV1 to TRDJ1; D is unresolved. The CDR3 consists of 13 residues. Germline values: CDR1 TSWWSYY, CDR2 QGS. Trimming shortened V by 4 bases and J by 4 bases, and 10 bases separated the two germline ends. The CDR3 bases are TGTGCTCTTGGGGTGTTTTCTGGCGATAAACTCATCTTT. Amino acids: CALGVFSGDKLIF.

The rearrangement uses TRDV1 and TRDJ1; the D gene is possibly TRDD2 (8 bases). This CDR3 region has 21 residues. The germline V gene encodes CDR1 TSWWSYY and CDR2 QGS. Trimming removed 5 bases from V and 1 base from J, with 32 bases in between. In DNA form, the CDR3 reads TGTGCTCTTGGGTCGGCTTCCTACCCGACTGGGGACTACGAAGTCACCGATAAACTCATCTTT. Translating it yields CALGSASYPTGDYEVTDKLIF.

The chain employs TRDV1 and TRDJ1; unclear D gene. The V end lost 3 bases, the J end lost 0 bases, and 14 bases lay between the germline ends. Germline CDR1 TSWWSYY, CDR2 QGS. The CDR3 length is 16 residues. CDR3 amino acids: CALGDLYYTHTDKLIF. The DNA of the CDR3 is TGTGCTCTTGGGGACCTCTACTACACCCACACCGATAAACTCATCTTT.

The chain is built from TRDV1 and TRDJ1; 10 nucleotides match TRDD3. The CDR3 consists of 19 residues. Germline V gene lookup returns CDR1 TSWWSYY and CDR2 QGS. The V segment lost 2 bases and the J segment 0 bases; nucleotides outside the gene matches: 12. The CDR3 reads CALGEVVPLGDSDTDKLIF. DNA of the CDR3: TGTGCTCTTGGGGAAGTAGTCCCCCTGGGGGATAGCGACACCGATAAACTCATCTTT.

The rearrangement uses TRDV1 and TRDJ1; the D gene is possibly TRDD2 (5 bases). In the absence of a J gene in TCRdb, the DNA was matched to germline to assign it here. Deletions cut 0 bases from V and 1 base from J, with 39 bases between. CDR3 length: 25 residues. Germline-derived CDR1 and CDR2 are TSWWSYY and QGS. CDR3 protein: CALGELGFHLSVRSLAGNGTDKLIF. The CDR3 nucleotides read TGTGCTCTTGGGGAACTCGGCTTCCACCTATCGGTTAGGTCCTTAGCTGGTAACGGCACCGATAAACTCATCTTT.

The rearrangement uses TRDV1 and TRDJ1; 7 nucleotides match TRDD3. In germline, CDR1 is TSWWSYY, CDR2 QGS. CDR3 length: 16 amino acids. The ends lost 4 bases at V and 6 bases at J; junction bases unmatched: 14. As DNA, the CDR3 is TGTGCTCTTGGGGGGTTGGAGGCGGATACGCCGCATAAACTCATCTTT. Encoded protein: CALGGLEADTPHKLIF.

This chain joins TRDV1 and TRDJ1; 12 nucleotides align to TRDD3. Germline loops: CDR1 TSWWSYY, CDR2 QGS. The CDR3 loop spans 23 amino acids. Germline trimming cut 4 bases from V and 0 bases from J; bases unmatched to any gene: 24. CDR3 sequence reads: CALGGPCVSYVTGGYWYTDKLIF. In nucleotides, the CDR3 is TGTGCTCTTGGGGGCCCTTGCGTTTCCTACGTAACTGGGGGATACTGGTACACCGATAAACTCATCTTT.

This clone was observed a few times. At one end, the junction sequence differs from germline, possibly due to a read error. This same CDR3 is encoded by further DNA sequences in the sample. The genes are TRDV1 and TRDJ1; TRDD3 matches 7 bases. The CDR3 is 15 amino acids. Looked up from germline, CDR1 is TSWWSYY and CDR2 is QGS. The CDR3: CALGGTTPDTDKLIF. The CDR3 nucleotides read TGTGCCCTTGGGGGAACTACGCCCGACACCGATAAACTCATCTTT.

The chain uses TRDV1 and TRDJ1; no definite D call. Germline CDR1 reads TSWWSYY; CDR2 reads QGS. V gave up 5 bases and J gave up 5 bases, with 18 bases separating them. The length of the CDR3 is 15 residues. Here the CDR3 reads CALGRSPDVRDKLIF. The CDR3 DNA sequence: TGTGCTCTTGGGAGATCCCCGGATGTGAGGGATAAACTCATCTTT.

A few counts support this clone. The chain employs TRDV1 and TRDJ1; either TRDD2 or TRDD3 may fit D (5 bases each). This CDR3 is 19 amino acids long. Deletions cut 1 base from V and 0 bases from J, with 21 bases between. The germline CDR1 and CDR2 sequences are TSWWSYY and QGS. The DNA of the CDR3 is TGTGCTCTTGGGGAACCCTACGTCCTTTACTGGTCGTACACCGATAAACTCATCTTT. Translated: CALGEPYVLYWSYTDKLIF.

J is TRDJ1 and V is TRDV1; 9 bases fit TRDD3. Germline V gives CDR1 TSWWSYY, CDR2 QGS. V lost 1 base to trimming and J lost 5 bases; unmatched junction nucleotides: 11. CDR3 length: 17 residues. CDR3 sequence reads: CALGEPGGYRWMDKLIF. Here the CDR3 DNA reads TGTGCTCTTGGGGAACCGGGGGGATACCGTTGGATGGATAAACTCATCTTT.

The chain links TRDV1 to TRDJ1; TRDD3 matches 10 bases. The J gene is absent in TCRdb and was assigned here via DNA matching to germline. The ends lost 2 bases at V and 0 bases at J; junction bases unmatched: 18. This CDR3 is 21 amino acids long. CDR1 and CDR2 from the germline V gene are TSWWSYY and QGS. The CDR3 sequence: CALGEGHPFLLGDLYTDKLIF. As DNA, the CDR3 is TGTGCTCTTGGGGAAGGCCATCCATTCCTACTGGGGGATCTGTACACCGATAAACTCATCTTT.

This clone has a handful of counts. V and J are TRDV1 and TRDJ1; TRDD3 matches 13 bases. CDR3 size: 20 residues. Unmatched junction bases numbered 16, after V lost 3 bases and J lost 3 bases. The germline V gene encodes CDR1 TSWWSYY and CDR2 QGS. For the CDR3, the DNA is TGTGCTCTTGGGGACCCTAAAAACTGGGGGATACGCGGCGGGGCCGATAAACTCATCTTT. Residues: CALGDPKNWGIRGGADKLIF.